Listed here are 27 T cell receptor beta chains from one sample, sequenced in a study of control samples from healthy donors and cancer patients. The repertoire was sequenced with immunoSEQ multiplex PCR; TCRdb's copy has only in-frame clones and lacks some. The data show approximately 35,000 clones, approximately 93% seen once. Material: PBMCs. These receptor sequences come from a man aged 40-55 years with colorectal cancer.

J is TRBJ2-5 and V is TRBV7-8; 8 bases map to TRBD2. This CDR3 region has 16 residues. Trimming removed 2 bases from V and 4 bases from J; junction bases left unmatched: 9. Germline CDR1 and CDR2: SGHVS and FQNEAQ. The CDR3 nucleotides read TGTGCCAGCAGCTTAATATCGGGGGGGCCTGGAGAGACCCAGTACTTC. It yields the protein CASSLISGGPGETQYF.

This chain joins TRBV11-2 and TRBJ2-5, with D perhaps TRBD1 (6 bases). The ends were cut back, 7 bases at V and 4 bases at J, with 13 bases in the middle. The germline gives CDR1 SGHAT, CDR2 FQNNGV. The CDR3 spans 13 residues. The CDR3 reads CASTRDTRETQYF. CDR3 nucleotide sequence: TGTGCCAGCACTCGGGACACACGAGAGACCCAGTACTTC.

CDR3 DNA sequence: TGTGCCTGGTCCACCTACACCATATATTTT. This encodes CAWSTYTIYF. The J gene is TRBJ1-3, the V gene TRBV30; D not resolved. This CDR3 comprises 10 residues. In germline, CDR1 is GTSNPN, CDR2 SVGIG (reference sequence). Trimming removed 5 bases at V and 8 bases at J, with 7 bases between.

The chain recombines TRBV21-1 with TRBJ2-5. TRBV21-1 is flagged as a pseudogene. The CDR3 has 12 amino acids. As DNA, the CDR3 is TGTGCCAGCCCTGGACCCCTACGGACCCAGTACTTC. Protein: CASPGPLRTQYF.

The chain carries TRBV5-4 and TRBJ1-1, with a tentative D call TRBD1 (6 bases). The germline V gene encodes CDR1 SGHNT and CDR2 YYREEE (reference sequence). V lost 5 bases and J 8 bases, leaving 19 bases between the germline ends. This CDR3 has 14 residues. Here the CDR3 reads CASSLKNREGEAFF. In DNA, the CDR3 is TGTGCCAGCAGTTTGAAGAACAGGGAAGGGGAAGCTTTCTTT.

In this sample, this clone turned up a few times. The chain recombines TRBV27 with TRBJ2-4; no clear D. Trimming left V 5 bases short and J 8 bases short, with 13 bases between. This CDR3 spans 13 amino acids. The germline V gene has CDR1 MNHEY and CDR2 SMNVEV (reference sequence). CDR3 loop: CASSPLSPHIQYF. The CDR3 DNA reads as TGTGCCAGCAGTCCTCTATCACCACACATTCAGTACTTC.

The V and J genes are TRBV5-1 and TRBJ2-7, with TRBD1 matching 8 bases. V shed 2 bases, J shed 6 bases, and the junction held 7 bases outside the gene matches. The V gene's germline CDR1 is SGHRS and CDR2 YFSETQ. The CDR3 totals 14 residues. The CDR3 is CASSFPGQVPEQYF. The CDR3 bases are TGCGCCAGCAGCTTTCCGGGACAGGTCCCCGAGCAGTACTTC. Combining the CDR3 with reference TRBV5-1 and TRBJ2-7 gives the whole variable domain KAGVTQTPRYLIKTRGQQVTLSCSPISGHRSVSWYQQTPGQGLQFLFEYFSETQRNKGNFPGRFSGRQFSNSRSEMNVSTLELGDSALYLCASSFPGQVPEQYFGPGTRLTVT.

This rearrangement joins TRBV6-5 to TRBJ1-5, with D uncertain. Looked up from germline, CDR1 is MNHEY and CDR2 is SVGAGI. Deletions cut 7 bases from V and 3 bases from J, with 13 bases between. CDR3 length: 14 amino acids. The DNA for the CDR3 is TGTGCCAGCAACGAATACAGCTACAATCAGCCCCAGCATTTT. Protein product: CASNEYSYNQPQHF.

This chain joins TRBV5-5 and TRBJ1-2; D is unclear. Germline CDR1 reads SGHKS; CDR2 reads YYEKEE (reference sequence). V dropped 4 bases and J dropped 2 bases, with 9 bases sitting between them. This CDR3 is built from 13 residues. Written as DNA, the CDR3 is TGTGCCAGCAGCCCGGACGGAAACTATGGCTACACCTTC. Protein: CASSPDGNYGYTF.

V gene TRBV24-1 combines with J gene TRBJ2-1, with 12 bases aligning to TRBD1. This CDR3 comprises 15 residues. Germline values: CDR1 KGHDR, CDR2 SFDVKD. The trim removed 3 bases at V and 7 bases at J, leaving 3 bases unmatched. CDR3 coding DNA: TGTGCCACCAGTGATCCGGGACAGGGGGCGAATGAGCAGTTCTTC. Residues: CATSDPGQGANEQFF.

The rearrangement links TRBV7-8 to TRBJ1-4, with a weak D call TRBD1 (5 bases). Germline CDR1 and CDR2: SGHVS and FQNEAQ. The CDR3 extends over 13 amino acids. V was shortened by 6 bases and J by 7 bases, with 12 bases between the two germline ends. CDR3 coding DNA: TGTGCCAGCAGTCGGGACCGGGGTGAAAAACTGTTTTTT. Its translation is CASSRDRGEKLFF.

The genes are TRBV6-1 and TRBJ1-1, with no clear D. The V end was cut by 2 bases, the J end by 0 bases, with 10 bases between. Germline loops: CDR1 MNHNS, CDR2 SASEGT. The length of the CDR3 is 15 residues. The CDR3 sequence: CASSEFYNMNTEAFF. In DNA form, the CDR3 reads TGTGCCAGCAGTGAATTTTACAACATGAACACTGAAGCTTTCTTT.

This chain links TRBV19 with TRBJ1-4; TRBD1 agrees at 8 bases. After removal of 5 bases from V and 6 bases from J, the junction contained 8 bases not matched to a gene. The CDR3 covers 15 residues. Germline V gene sequence: CDR1 LNHDA, CDR2 SQIVND (reference sequence). This chain's CDR3 is CASSDRTGRDEKLFF. The CDR3 DNA is TGTGCCAGTAGTGACCGGACAGGGCGGGATGAAAAACTGTTTTTT.

This chain uses TRBV5-4 with TRBJ1-1; a weak D match, TRBD1 (6 bases). Germline V gene data show CDR1 as SGHNT and CDR2 as YYREEE (reference sequence). The CDR3 has 15 residues. The V end was cut by 4 bases, the J end by 3 bases, with 16 bases between. The CDR3 reads CASSTNTGWDTEAFF. CDR3 nucleotides: TGTGCCAGCAGCACAAACACAGGGTGGGACACTGAAGCTTTCTTT.

The chain recombines TRBV7-9 with TRBJ2-7; the match to TRBD1 covers 8 bases. Germline assignment: CDR1 SEHNR and CDR2 FQNEAQ (reference sequence). CDR3 size: 15 residues. The V and J ends lost 6 bases and 2 bases, in that order; junction bases with no gene match: 9. The CDR3 region is CASSSGTGAPYEQYF. The CDR3 DNA reads as TGTGCCAGCAGTTCTGGGACAGGAGCCCCCTACGAGCAGTACTTC.

The chain employs TRBV7-9 and TRBJ1-2, with 8 bases aligning to TRBD1. CDR1 SEHNR and CDR2 FQNEAQ come from the germline V gene (reference sequence). Trimming took 1 base from V and 9 from J; bases not matched to a gene: 10. The CDR3 length is 15 residues. CDR3 bases: TGTGCCAGCAGCTTAGTCCCGGACAGGGAGGGGCGCTACACCTTC. Residues: CASSLVPDREGRYTF.

This chain links TRBV19 with TRBJ1-5; 10 nucleotides align to TRBD1. V gave up 5 bases and J gave up 5 bases; unmatched junction bases: 9. The CDR3 totals 16 residues. Germline V CDR1 and CDR2: LNHDA, SQIVND (reference sequence). Here the CDR3 DNA reads TGTGCCAGTAGTCCGCAAGACAGGGGGCTGTATCAGCCCCAGCATTTT. Its protein product is CASSPQDRGLYQPQHF.

The V and J genes are TRBV24-1 and TRBJ2-3; 9 bases line up with TRBD1. The trim removed 3 bases at V and 3 bases at J, leaving 3 bases unmatched. The germline V gene has CDR1 KGHDR and CDR2 SFDVKD. This CDR3 has 15 amino acids. The CDR3 DNA sequence: TGTGCCACCAGTGATAACAGGGGGCGTACAGATACGCAGTATTTT. Its protein is CATSDNRGRTDTQYF.

The chain uses TRBV3-1 (or the pseudogene TRBV3-2) and TRBJ2-2; 8 positions match TRBD1. Germline trimming cut 5 bases from V and 4 bases from J; bases unmatched to any gene: 6. The CDR3 consists of 15 residues. In germline, CDR1 is LGHDT, CDR2 YNNKEL (reference sequence). The CDR3 DNA sequence: TGTGCCAGCAGCATGGACAGGGACGGCACCGGGGAGCTGTTTTTT. This gives the protein CASSMDRDGTGELFF.

This clone was recorded a few times. V and J are TRBV7-2 and TRBJ1-2; the match to TRBD1 covers 10 bases. After removal of 3 bases from V and 5 bases from J, the junction contained 3 bases not matched to a gene. CDR3 length: 14 residues. CDR1 and CDR2 from the germline V gene are SGHTA and FQGNSA. CDR3 sequence reads: CASSLRQGAYGYTF. CDR3 DNA sequence: TGTGCCAGCAGCTTGAGACAGGGGGCGTATGGCTACACCTTC. The full variable domain, in which reference TRBV7-2 and TRBJ1-2 provide the parts outside the CDR3, is GAGVSQSPSNKVTEKGKDVELRCDPISGHTALYWYRQSLGQGLEFLIYFQGNSAPDKSGLPSDRFSAERTGGSVSTLTIQRTQQEDSAVYLCASSLRQGAYGYTFGSGTRLTVV.

The chain joins TRBV27 to TRBJ2-7; D is uncertain. This CDR3 is built from 13 residues. Germline-derived CDR1 and CDR2 are MNHEY and SMNVEV (reference sequence). Deletions cut 8 bases from V and 1 base from J, with 12 bases between. The DNA for the CDR3 is TGTGCCAGCCTCGGAAGGGATTCCTACGAGCAGTACTTC. Amino acid sequence: CASLGRDSYEQYF.

The J gene is TRBJ1-1, the V gene TRBV27; possibly TRBD1 for D (6 bases). The CDR3 is made up of 15 amino acids. The V and J ends lost 1 base and 5 bases respectively, with 14 bases between them. Germline V lookup: CDR1 MNHEY, CDR2 SMNVEV (reference sequence). CDR3 bases: TGTGCCAGCAGTTTATTGTTACAGGGAAGAACTGAAGCTTTCTTT. Its translation is CASSLLLQGRTEAFF.

A note on this clone: In this CDR3 the conserved last residue, phenylalanine or tryptophan, is missing, so a read error is likely. It is unclear where the CDR3 begins or ends on the DNA, so no DNA is shown, and the CDR3 is as TCRdb lists it. The rearrangement uses TRBV12-3 or TRBV12-4 and TRBJ2-4. Counting both end residues, the CDR3 totals 8 amino acids. The CDR3 sequence is CAIRVPRS.

This chain connects TRBV7-6 to TRBJ1-5; D is uncertain. CDR3 length: 17 residues. The V gene lost 1 base and the J gene lost 0 bases, with 13 bases spanning the gap. In germline, CDR1 is SGHVS, CDR2 FNYEAQ. CDR3 in DNA: TGTGCCAGCAGCTTAGTTGTTAAGCTATATAGCAATCAGCCCCAGCATTTT. Amino acids: CASSLVVKLYSNQPQHF.

The chain has TRBV2 and TRBJ2-3; D remains unclear. V lost 7 bases, J lost 0 bases, and 5 bases lay in between. The CDR3 covers 12 residues. Per the germline V gene, CDR1 is SNHLY and CDR2 is FYNNEI. CDR3 residues: CASIWSTDTQYF. Here the CDR3 DNA reads TGTGCCAGCATTTGGAGCACAGATACGCAGTATTTT. Looking up the rest from reference TRBV2 and TRBJ2-3 gives the full variable domain: EPEVTQTPSHQVTQMGQEVILRCVPISNHLYFYWYRQILGQKVEFLVSFYNNEISEKSEIFDDQFSVERPDGSNFTLKIRSTKLEDSAMYFCASIWSTDTQYFGPGTRLTVL.

This rearrangement joins TRBV7-6 to TRBJ2-2, with D hard to call. Trimming took off 2 bases at V and 5 bases at J, with 6 bases between the two ends. CDR1 and CDR2 (germline): SGHVS, FNYEAQ. CDR3 size: 13 residues. CDR3 sequence reads: CASSLSSTGELFF. The CDR3 DNA follows: TGTGCCAGCAGCTTATCTAGTACCGGGGAGCTGTTTTTT.

This clone was recorded once. This chain uses TRBV5-1 with TRBJ1-1, with 12 bases lining up with TRBD1. This CDR3 comprises 17 residues. V lost 4 bases to trimming and J lost 1 base; unmatched junction nucleotides: 8. Germline CDR1 reads SGHRS; CDR2 reads YFSETQ. CDR3 DNA sequence: TGCGCCAGCAGCCCGGGGACAGGGGGCGGTAGGAACACTGAAGCTTTCTTT. Residues: CASSPGTGGGRNTEAFF.